Each of the 25 T cell receptor beta chains below was sequenced from the same sample in a study of human T cells and chemical hapten exposure. TCRdb independently ran MiXCR on the RACE reads; one entry per CDR3 protein. The sample has about 77,000 distinct CDR3 sequences, about 8.6% seen once; the top ten hold 1.5% to 2%. Time point described: healthy volunteer bleed at 6 weeks. The authors' total RNA extraction used unfractionated whole blood. The source material was whole blood. These receptors were taken from a female donor in good health. Some clones in this sample may be carry-over from other donors' samples.

This clonotype has at least ten counts. The rearrangement joins TRBV12-3 or TRBV12-4 to TRBJ1-3; 11 bases are a match to TRBD1. This CDR3 spans 16 amino acids. Trimming at V came to 6 bases and at J to 3 bases, leaving 7 bases not matched to a gene. CDR3 coding DNA: TGTGCCAGCAGCCCGAGGACAGGGGGCAATGGAAACACCATATATTTT. The encoded protein is CASSPRTGGNGNTIYF.

The table lists this clonotype with a few counts. The rearrangement links TRBV9 to TRBJ1-1, with 7 positions matching TRBD1. Trimming took 0 bases from V and 4 from J; bases not matched to a gene: 6. Germline V lookup: CDR1 SGDLS, CDR2 YYNGEE. The CDR3 spans 15 residues. The CDR3 is CASSVEDRRATEAFF. The CDR3 DNA reads TGTGCCAGCAGCGTAGAGGACAGGCGGGCCACTGAAGCTTTCTTT.

The rearrangement joins TRBV9 to TRBJ1-1, with D uncertain. The germline V and J ends were trimmed by 4 bases and 4 bases, with 11 bases remaining between them. There are 13 residues in the CDR3. Per the germline V gene, CDR1 is SGDLS and CDR2 is YYNGEE. The CDR3 DNA follows: TGTGCCAGCAGCTTCCCGGGCAGCACTGAAGCTTTCTTT. This encodes CASSFPGSTEAFF.

V gene TRBV5-5 combines with J gene TRBJ1-1; 7 positions match TRBD1. There are 15 residues in the CDR3. V was pared by 3 bases and J by 4 bases, with 9 bases of the junction left unmatched. The germline V gene has CDR1 SGHKS and CDR2 YYEKEE (reference sequence). This CDR3 is CASSWETGLGTEAFF. The CDR3 region has the DNA TGTGCCAGCAGCTGGGAGACAGGGCTGGGCACTGAAGCTTTCTTT.

The chain has TRBV18 and TRBJ2-6; D possibly corresponds to TRBD1 (5 bases). CDR1 and CDR2 from the germline V gene are KGHSH and LQKENI. V lost 2 bases and J lost 0, with 5 bases in between. The length of the CDR3 is 15 residues. The CDR3 here is CASSPDSSGANVLTF. DNA for the CDR3: TGTGCCAGCTCACCAGACAGCTCTGGGGCCAACGTCCTGACTTTC.

The table lists this clonotype with many counts. This rearrangement joins TRBV20-1 to TRBJ2-3; 9 positions match TRBD2. V gave up 3 bases and J gave up 2 bases; unmatched junction bases: 9. Germline CDR1 reads DFQATT; CDR2 reads SNEGSKA (reference sequence). The CDR3 contains 16 residues. CDR3 sequence reads: CSARVPSGAHTDTQYF. The CDR3 coding sequence is TGCAGTGCTAGGGTTCCTAGCGGGGCCCACACAGATACGCAGTATTTT.

The sample holds many counts of this clonotype. The chain couples TRBV12-5 to TRBJ1-1, with a tentative D call TRBD1 (6 bases). The V and J ends lost 6 bases and 4 bases respectively, with 12 bases between them. Germline V CDR1 and CDR2: LGHNT, FRNRAP. The CDR3 runs to 13 residues. CDR3 bases: TGTGCTAGTGGCCCACAGGGCAGCACTGAAGCTTTCTTT. Translation: CASGPQGSTEAFF.

The chain carries TRBV7-2 and TRBJ2-1, with D unresolved. Between the trimmed V and J ends, which lost 5 bases and 3 bases, there was a span of 8 bases. Per the germline V gene, CDR1 is SGHTA and CDR2 is FQGNSA. This CDR3 is built from 13 residues. In nucleotides, the CDR3 is TGTGCCAGCAGCGTGGGGAACTACAATGAGCAGTTCTTC. This codes for CASSVGNYNEQFF.

This clonotype was recorded many times. The chain employs TRBV25-1 and TRBJ1-1; TRBD1 might be the D (5 bases). Germline V gives CDR1 MGHDK, CDR2 SYGVNS. The CDR3 covers 14 residues. V was clipped by 7 bases and J by 0 bases, with 12 bases between them. CDR3 nucleotides: TGTGCCAGCAAACATAGGGGACTGAACACTGAAGCTTTCTTT. This codes for CASKHRGLNTEAFF.

The chain uses TRBV27 and TRBJ1-4; 10 nucleotides align to TRBD1. V shed 5 bases and J 13 bases; nucleotides not matched to a gene: 13. CDR1 MNHEY and CDR2 SMNVEV come from the germline V gene (reference sequence). The CDR3 is 15 amino acids. This CDR3 is CASSLRQGAGVRLFF. In DNA, the CDR3 is TGTGCCAGCAGTCTTCGACAGGGGGCCGGAGTGAGACTGTTTTTT. Full variable domain (remainder filled in from reference TRBV27 and TRBJ1-4): EAQVTQNPRYLITVTGKKLTVTCSQNMNHEYMSWYRQDPGLGLRQIYYSMNVEVTDKGDVPEGYKVSRKEKRNFPLILESPSPNQTSLYFCASSLRQGAGVRLFFGSGTQLSVL.

This clonotype has a count of ten or more. The chain uses TRBV9 and TRBJ1-3, with D tentatively TRBD1 (6 bases). The CDR3 runs to 16 residues. Germline V gene lookup returns CDR1 SGDLS and CDR2 YYNGEE. Trimming removed 3 bases at V and 0 bases at J, with 13 bases between. In DNA form, the CDR3 reads TGTGCCAGCAGCGCGGGGACACCCAGCTCTGGAAACACCATATATTTT. It specifies CASSAGTPSSGNTIYF.

The chain uses TRBV20-1 and TRBJ2-7, with D possibly TRBD1 on 6 matching bases. Germline-derived CDR1 and CDR2 are DFQATT and SNEGSKA (reference sequence). The CDR3 sequence is 15 residues long. Trimming removed 0 bases from V and 2 bases from J, with 14 bases in between. The CDR3 reads CSAREPEYRAYEQYF. The CDR3 DNA reads as TGCAGTGCTAGAGAGCCAGAATACAGGGCCTACGAGCAGTACTTC.

This clonotype has more than one count but fewer than ten. This chain joins TRBV12-3 or TRBV12-4 and TRBJ1-5, with TRBD1 identical over 8 bases. V lost 4 bases and J lost 0; bases outside the gene matches: 11. CDR3 length: 18 residues. The CDR3 DNA follows: TGTGCCAGCAGTTCGGGTTTGGGCAGGGGGCATAGCAATCAGCCCCAGCATTTT. This translates into CASSSGLGRGHSNQPQHF.

At least ten counts were recorded for this clonotype. This rearrangement joins TRBV5-1 to TRBJ2-7; 9 bases are a match to TRBD1. Germline values: CDR1 SGHRS, CDR2 YFSETQ. The J segment lost 6 bases and the V segment lost 4 bases, leaving 5 bases of the junction unmatched. This CDR3 comprises 13 residues. The CDR3 sequence is CASSRDRATEQYF. CDR3 sequence (DNA): TGCGCCAGCAGCCGGGACAGGGCGACCGAGCAGTACTTC.

The chain employs TRBV25-1 and TRBJ2-3; D is unclear. Looked up from germline, CDR1 is MGHDK and CDR2 is SYGVNS. This CDR3 comprises 11 residues. Trimming stripped 9 bases from V and 5 bases from J, with 9 bases between. The CDR3 DNA follows: TGTGCCAGTAGGAATCTAGATACGCAGTATTTT. Its translation: CASRNLDTQYF.

Notes on this clonotype: Possible read error: a much larger clone is one base away. The chain combines TRBV5-4 with TRBJ1-2; unclear D gene. This CDR3 has 13 residues. Germline V CDR1 and CDR2: SGHNT, YYREEE (reference sequence). The CDR3 region is CASSRDNNDGYTF. Here the CDR3 DNA reads TGTGCCAGCAGCCGAGACAATAACGATGGCTACACCTTC.

This clonotype was detected ten times or more. This chain uses TRBV20-1 with TRBJ2-7; D is undetermined. V shed 5 bases and J shed 3 bases, with 17 bases lying between them. Germline CDR1 reads DFQATT; CDR2 reads SNEGSKA (reference sequence). The CDR3 is made up of 14 amino acids. In DNA, the CDR3 is TGCAGTGCTTCCCCGTATGTGAAAGACTACGAGCAGTACTTC. It translates to CSASPYVKDYEQYF.

At least ten counts were recorded for this clonotype. The genes are TRBV2 and TRBJ1-5; the match to TRBD1 covers 8 bases. V shed 5 bases, J shed 0 bases, and the junction held 9 bases outside the gene matches. CDR3 size: 17 residues. The germline gives CDR1 SNHLY, CDR2 FYNNEI. CDR3 in amino acids: CASSFGQGLYSNQPQHF. The CDR3 bases are TGTGCCAGCAGTTTTGGACAGGGTTTGTATAGCAATCAGCCCCAGCATTTT.

This clonotype was seen many times. The rearrangement uses TRBV20-1 and TRBJ1-2; D not resolved. The germline CDR1 and CDR2 sequences are DFQATT and SNEGSKA (reference sequence). V dropped 6 bases and J dropped 2 bases, with 13 bases sitting between them. CDR3 size: 13 residues. CDR3: CSATKGPNYGYTF. The DNA of the CDR3 is TGCAGTGCCACCAAAGGACCCAACTATGGCTACACCTTC.

This clonotype has a count of ten or more. V is TRBV20-1 and J is TRBJ1-2; D gene uncertain. This CDR3 is 12 amino acids long. V lost 2 bases to trimming and J lost 0 bases, with 4 bases between them. Germline V CDR1 and CDR2: DFQATT, SNEGSKA (reference sequence). The CDR3 here is CSARQANYGYTF. The CDR3 nucleotides are TGCAGTGCTAGACAAGCTAACTATGGCTACACCTTC.

This clonotype appeared many times. This chain uses TRBV20-1 with TRBJ1-1; weak D call: TRBD1 (6 bases). The CDR3 is 12 residues long. Germline V gene sequence: CDR1 DFQATT, CDR2 SNEGSKA (reference sequence). Trimming left V 6 bases short and J 2 bases short, with 10 bases between. The CDR3 spells CSAWTDNTEAFF. CDR3 bases: TGCAGTGCGTGGACAGACAACACTGAAGCTTTCTTT.

This clonotype is medium-sized by share. This chain joins TRBV5-1 and TRBJ1-1; no definite D call. The CDR3 consists of 16 residues. V lost 4 bases and J 6 bases, leaving 22 bases between the germline ends. CDR1 and CDR2 (germline): SGHRS, YFSETQ. In DNA, the CDR3 is TGCGCCAGCAGCCCGCCCCTCACAGCAGCTAGCTCTGAAGCTTTCTTT. Its protein product is CASSPPLTAASSEAFF.

This sequence joins TRBV19 and TRBJ2-2; the D gene is possibly TRBD1 (6 bases). Germline lookup yields CDR1 LNHDA and CDR2 SQIVND (reference sequence). The V end lost 10 bases, the J end lost 6 bases, and 12 bases lay between the germline ends. The CDR3 sequence is 12 residues long. In DNA form, the CDR3 reads TGTGCCACTTGGACAGTTCCCGGGGAGCTGTTTTTT. This codes for CATWTVPGELFF. The full variable domain, its missing parts supplied by reference TRBV19 and TRBJ2-2, is DGGITQSPKYLFRKEGQNVTLSCEQNLNHDAMYWYRQDPGQGLRLIYYSQIVNDFQKGDIAEGYSVSREKKESFPLTVTSAQKNPTAFYLCATWTVPGELFFGEGSRLTVL.

This clonotype was recorded a few times. The chain is built from TRBV3-1 and TRBJ2-1; no clear D gene. The germline V gene encodes CDR1 LGHDT and CDR2 YNNKEL (reference sequence). The V end was cut by 1 base, the J end by 7 bases, with 17 bases between. The CDR3 covers 16 residues. The CDR3 sequence: CASSQVPGLVQNEQFF. CDR3 sequence (DNA): TGTGCCAGCAGCCAAGTTCCCGGGCTAGTACAAAATGAGCAGTTCTTC.

The chain links TRBV14 to TRBJ1-1; D remains unclear. The germline V gene encodes CDR1 SGHDN and CDR2 FVKESK. The CDR3 loop spans 14 amino acids. V was trimmed by 1 base and J by 4 bases, leaving 10 bases between them. For the CDR3, the DNA is TGTGCCAGCAGCCAAGTCTCAGCCTTCACTGAAGCTTTCTTT. This sequence encodes CASSQVSAFTEAFF. The full variable domain, in which reference TRBV14 and TRBJ1-1 provide the parts outside the CDR3, is EAGVTQFPSHSVIEKGQTVTLRCDPISGHDNLYWYRRVMGKEIKFLLHFVKESKQDESGMPNNRFLAERTGGTYSTLKVQPAELEDSGVYFCASSQVSAFTEAFFGQGTRLTVV.